The rows below give T cell receptor beta chains drawn from one sample of a study of cytomegalovirus exposure and HLA in healthy donors. Only in-frame clones appear in the TCRdb table, and some are missing; sequencing was by immunoSEQ multiplex PCR. The repertoire has about 170,000 clones, roughly four fifths of them found once; the top ten carry 4.8%. Specimen: PBMCs. The receptors were gathered from a girl between 5 and 17 years old in good health and CMV-seropositive. CDR3s include the opening cysteine and the closing phenylalanine or tryptophan. D genes are given only for firm matches. Clone sizes are given selectively: once, few, many, or a class where the clone is expanded.

j_call	v_call	cdr3_length	d_call	clone_size	cdr3_aa	cdr3_nt
TRBJ1-2	TRBV11-2	14	TRBD1	.	CASSMRTGLWGYTF	TGTGCCAGCAGCATGCGGACAGGGCTATGGGGCTACACCTTC
TRBJ2-7	TRBV6-6	16	TRBD2	.	CASSHLGAGGLSEQYF	TGTGCCAGCAGCCACCTAGGTGCGGGGGGGCTCTCCGAGCAGTACTTC
TRBJ2-1	TRBV9	16	.	.	CASSVTDREAYNEQFF	TGTGCCAGCAGCGTAACCGACAGGGAGGCCTACAATGAGCAGTTCTTC
TRBJ2-7	TRBV7-2	11	.	.	CASSLAFEQYF	TGTGCCAGCAGCTTGGCCTTTGAGCAGTACTTC
TRBJ1-6	TRBV4-2	15	.	few	CASSPGRQPYSPLHF	TGTGCCAGCAGCCCAGGCCGGCAGCCCTATTCACCCCTCCACTTT
TRBJ2-3	TRBV6-1	14	.	.	CASSVGGGPDTQYF	TGTGCCAGCAGTGTTGGGGGGGGCCCAGATACGCAGTATTTT
TRBJ2-3	TRBV11-3	15	.	.	CASSLTSSPTDTQYF	TGTGCCAGCAGCCTAACTAGCTCACCCACAGATACGCAGTATTTT
TRBJ1-2	TRBV19	18	TRBD1	.	CASSIGGGTGEHYYGYTF	TGTGCCAGTAGTATTGGGGGGGGGACAGGGGAACATTACTATGGCTACACCTTC
TRBJ1-1	TRBV5-5	14	.	.	CASRGLGVNTEAFF	TGTGCCAGCAGGGGGCTAGGGGTGAACACTGAAGCTTTCTTT
TRBJ1-2	TRBV13	15	.	.	CASSPPGTGLYGYTF	TGTGCCAGCAGCCCTCCCGGCACAGGGCTCTATGGCTACACCTTC
TRBJ1-1	TRBV9	16	.	.	CASSPRQVGANTEAFF	TGTGCCAGCAGCCCAAGACAGGTGGGAGCGAACACTGAAGCTTTCTTT
TRBJ1-6	TRBV18	15	TRBD1	.	CASSPLTGVDSPLHF	TGTGCCAGCTCACCCTTGACAGGGGTCGATTCACCCCTCCACTTT
TRBJ2-7	TRBV11-2	15	.	.	CASSITQDNSYEQYF	TGTGCCAGCAGCATAACCCAGGACAACTCCTACGAGCAGTACTTC
TRBJ2-5	TRBV7-9	15	.	.	CASSLRRGSEETQYF	TGTGCCAGCAGCTTAAGGCGGGGATCTGAAGAGACCCAGTACTTC
TRBJ2-1	TRBV11-3	16	TRBD1	.	CASSLEGQKTHNEQFF	TGTGCCAGCAGCTTAGAGGGACAGAAGACCCACAATGAGCAGTTCTTC
TRBJ1-5	TRBV7-2	12	.	.	CASSTQGRPQHF	TGTGCCAGCAGCACTCAGGGGCGGCCCCAGCATTTT
TRBJ1-3	TRBV5-1	16	.	once	CASSLEPVTFGNTIYF	TGCGCCAGCAGCTTGGAGCCCGTTACCTTTGGAAACACCATATATTTT
TRBJ2-7	TRBV13	12	.	.	CASSTSSYEQYF	TGTGCCAGCAGCACGAGCTCCTACGAGCAGTACTTC
TRBJ1-2	TRBV5-4	15	.	.	CASRIAGMKVHGYTF	TGTGCCAGCAGGATTGCAGGGATGAAGGTGCATGGCTACACCTTC
TRBJ2-3	TRBV5-6	15	.	once	CASSLVSGSTDTQYF	TGTGCCAGCAGCTTGGTATCAGGAAGCACAGATACGCAGTATTTT
TRBJ1-1	TRBV5-1	14	TRBD1	.	CASSPGTGNTEAFF	TGCGCCAGCAGCCCAGGGACAGGGAACACTGAAGCTTTCTTT
TRBJ2-7	TRBV27	16	TRBD2	.	CASSPWTSGGVFEQYF	TGTGCCAGCAGCCCGTGGACTAGCGGGGGGGTATTCGAGCAGTACTTC
TRBJ1-2	TRBV18	15	TRBD1	.	CASSPGRGQERGYTF	TGTGCCAGCTCACCAGGGAGGGGACAGGAACGAGGCTACACCTTC
TRBJ1-6	TRBV15	16	.	.	CATSRARFSYNSPLHF	TGTGCCACCAGCAGAGCACGGTTCTCCTATAATTCACCCCTCCACTTT
TRBJ1-2	TRBV5-6	19	.	.	CASSSLLDSPTGTNYGYTF	TGTGCCAGCAGCTCCCTACTGGACAGCCCAACCGGTACTAACTATGGCTACACCTTC
TRBJ2-1	TRBV6-5	14	TRBD2	.	CASSPLPTSQGQFF	TGTGCCAGCAGTCCTCTCCCGACTAGCCAGGGGCAGTTCTTC
TRBJ1-3	TRBV11-2	16	TRBD1	few	CASSSWDRGVGNTIYF	TGTGCCAGCAGCTCTTGGGACAGGGGGGTCGGAAACACCATATATTTT
TRBJ1-1	TRBV6-1	15	.	.	CASSADRRWVTEAFF	TGTGCCAGCAGTGCAGATAGGAGATGGGTCACTGAAGCTTTCTTT
TRBJ1-5	TRBV4-1	13	.	.	CASSLGNNQPQHF	TGCGCCAGCAGCCTCGGGAACAATCAGCCCCAGCATTTT
TRBJ2-7	TRBV5-1	16	TRBD2	.	CASSVLAGGSSDEQYF	TGCGCCAGCAGCGTCCTAGCGGGGGGCTCCTCGGACGAGCAGTACTTC
TRBJ1-2	TRBV19	13	.	.	CASGRGLGYGYTF	TGTGCCAGTGGCCGAGGGCTTGGCTATGGCTACACCTTC